This TCR beta chain appears in the sequencing data of a study of OX40 agonist ivuxolimab in advanced cancers. In the study overall: At around 83% male, the cohort had a mean age of 60 years, ranging from roughly 20 to 90. Overall study findings and caveats: Relative to CD4+, CD8+ T cells held more expanded clones on average.

Comments on this clone: The antigen is not known.

Patients were ruled out by autoimmune disease history or systemic immunosuppression. The investigators sampled blood at baseline, at cycle 4 day 1, and at cycle 7 day 1. Germline V gene data show CDR1 as SGHNT and CDR2 as YENEEA. This CDR3 region has 14 residues. The trim removed 5 bases at V and 2 bases at J, leaving 4 bases unmatched. Some clones are missing from TCRdb's copy, which holds only in-frame ones; the method was immunoSEQ multiplex PCR. The sample includes under 15,000 clones, approximately 80% seen only once; the top ten take 20% to 30%. The starting material was CD4+ or CD8+ T cells sorted from blood, obtained in a trial of the OX40 agonist ivuxolimab. This clonotype originated in an adult with an advanced solid tumor such as melanoma, head and neck, liver or kidney cancer. This chain links TRBV11-3 with TRBJ2-3, with 7 bases that match TRBD2. This CDR3 reads CASSGGGYTDTQYF. The CDR3 DNA is TGTGCCAGCAGCGGGGGGGGATACACAGATACGCAGTATTTT.